The present entry profiles one TCR beta chain with its context. Its antigen remains unidentified. One base away there is no much larger clone; base qualities are not given. For sequencing of the TCRbeta CDR3 region, genomic DNA was extracted from the sorted cells. The immunoSEQ Assay was used to sequence the TCRbeta CDR3 regions. Held by TCRdb, this immuneACCESS table contains in-frame sequences only and omits some clones. Under half of the omission traces to an unresolved V gene where checked; the cause of the rest is unknown. The sample profile shows 62,000 or so clones; about nine tenths of them were found once. Around 2% of the sample is in the top ten clones. Patients with autoimmune disease history or receiving systemic immunosuppression were excluded from the trial. Peripheral blood for TCR sequencing was collected from all dose cohorts at baseline, on cycle 4 day 1, and on cycle 7 day 1. Samples came from an open-label, multicenter, first-in-human phase I dose-escalation trial of ivuxolimab. Adults with locally advanced or metastatic head and neck squamous cell, hepatocellular, melanoma or renal cell carcinoma were enrolled in the trial. Before TCR sequencing, CD4+ T cells and CD8+ T cells from peripheral blood were sorted into separate populations.

The data are from a study of OX40 agonist ivuxolimab in advanced cancers. The study in broad terms: Ivuxolimab was an agonistic, fully human IgG2 monoclonal antibody directed against OX40 (CD134), a costimulatory receptor. Intravenous ivuxolimab was administered to patients every 2 weeks at six dose levels: 0.01, 0.1, 0.3, 1.5, 3 and 10 mg/kg. Of the 50 to 55 patients in dose escalation, about 19 had hepatocellular carcinoma, some 15 had melanoma, 9 had renal cell carcinoma and 9 had head and neck cancer. In the dose-escalation cohort, around four fifths of patients were male, and the mean age was around 65 years with a range of about 20 to 80. Prior anti-PD-1, anti-PD-L1 or anti-CTLA-4 therapy was permitted, and checkpoint inhibitors had been received by 40% to 50% of dose-escalation patients. Three dose-escalation patients achieved partial responses, one with hepatocellular carcinoma and two with cutaneous melanoma. Peripheral TCRbeta sequencing was intended to test whether TCR sequence diversity was altered and clonal T-cell expansion was caused by ivuxolimab. The monotherapy dose-escalation portion (N of about 57 patients) of the phase I ivuxolimab trial is reported in the paper. Summary of the overall study and its limitations: The antigen specificity of the peripheral T cells that underwent clonal expansion was not determined. After ivuxolimab, more expanded clones were found on average in CD8+ T cells than in CD4+ T cells. Low levels of normalized T-cell clonal expansion were also shown by some nonresponding patients. In the 0.1-3.0 mg/kg groups, partial responders had among the lowest normalized peripheral clonal expansion, particularly in CD8+ T cells. At doses from 0.1 to 3.0 mg/kg, clonal expansion was seen in both CD4+ and CD8+ blood T cells between baseline and week 6.

V trim: 2 bases; J trim: 9 bases; unmatched bases: 9. The germline V gene gives CDR1 as SGDLS and CDR2 as YYNGEE. The CDR3 runs 14 residues from the cysteine to the phenylalanine. Only CDR3 DNA remains: 42 bases, in frame from the first base. The sequenced sample was CD4+ or CD8+ T cells sorted from blood, obtained in a trial of the OX40 agonist ivuxolimab. This receptor was identified in an adult with an advanced solid tumor such as melanoma, head and neck, liver or kidney cancer. In this chain, TRBV9 is recombined with TRBJ2-3; TRBD2 matches 7 bases in the middle. The sequence in DNA is TGTGCCAGCAGCGTCGCCGCGGGAGCCCCAACGCAGTATTTT. This codes for CASSVAAGAPTQYF.